This TCR beta chain came from a study of human T cells and chemical hapten exposure. Per germline, CDR1 MNHNY and CDR2 SVGAGI (reference sequence). V shed 6 bases and J 0 bases; nucleotides not matched to a gene: 6. This CDR3 region has 15 residues. Study-wide results and limits: Expanded TCRs were compared with controls, and the expanded TCRs formed significantly more large CDR3 similarity clusters.

Time point noted: pre-sensitization, week 0. As to treatment: therapeutic diphenylcyclopropenone sensitization with weekly scalp DPC. The starting material, unfractionated whole blood, was used for total RNA extraction. This clonotype was recorded many times. What it recognizes is unknown. One entry per CDR3 protein results from TCRdb running MiXCR on the RACE reads. The sample has 240,000 or so distinct CDR3 sequences; 8.6% are singletons. The sequence was collected from a woman in her forties with alopecia areata. Some clones in this sample may be carry-over from other donors' samples. Sequenced here: whole blood, sampled in connection with sensitization to the hapten diphenylcyclopropenone (DPC). V usage is TRBV6-6 and J usage is TRBJ1-2; 8 bases match TRBD1. CDR3 amino acids: CASSPGQGANYGYTF. The CDR3 DNA follows: TGTGCCAGCAGCCCTGGACAGGGCGCTAACTATGGCTACACCTTC.